The next 32 T cell receptor beta chains were all read from a single sample in a study of identical twins. TCRdb passed the 5' RACE reads through MiXCR, listing each CDR3 protein once. The table includes approximately 1.8 million distinct CDR3 sequences, under 35% detected once. Sequenced material: cord blood. All receptors come from a newborn girl in good health.

In this sample, this clonotype turned up a few times. The chain has TRBV20-1 and TRBJ2-7; TRBD2 agrees at 10 bases. V lost 5 bases to trimming and J lost 6 bases; unmatched junction nucleotides: 16. CDR3 length: 16 amino acids. Looked up from germline, CDR1 is DFQATT and CDR2 is SNEGSKA (reference sequence). The CDR3 region is CSALTLQRGGEGEQYF. CDR3 DNA sequence: TGCAGTGCTCTAACCCTTCAGCGGGGGGGAGAGGGCGAGCAGTACTTC.

The genes are TRBV3-1 and TRBJ2-3; possible D gene TRBD1, 8 bases. The germline V and J ends were trimmed by 0 bases and 9 bases, with 16 bases remaining between them. The length of the CDR3 is 15 residues. Germline CDR1 LGHDT, CDR2 YNNKEL (reference sequence). This CDR3 reads CASSQEDRAGGTQYF. CDR3 in DNA: TGTGCCAGCAGCCAAGAGGACAGGGCCGGGGGGACGCAGTATTTT.

This clonotype appeared a few times. The chain carries TRBV20-1 and TRBJ2-1; 9 bases fit TRBD2. The trim removed 5 bases at V and 7 bases at J, leaving 12 bases unmatched. Germline CDR1 reads DFQATT; CDR2 reads SNEGSKA (reference sequence). This CDR3 spans 15 amino acids. The CDR3 spells CSAVTGLAVLNEQFF. CDR3 DNA sequence: TGCAGTGCTGTCACGGGACTAGCAGTTTTAAATGAGCAGTTCTTC.

The rearrangement joins TRBV20-1 to TRBJ2-3; 9 nucleotides line up with TRBD2. The germline CDR1 and CDR2 sequences are DFQATT and SNEGSKA (reference sequence). J gave up 4 bases and V 0 bases, and 17 bases lay outside the gene matches. CDR3 length: 19 residues. DNA for the CDR3: TGCAGTGCTAGAGATAGGGGGCGGCGGGGACTAGCTAGCGCAGATACGCAGTATTTT. Protein: CSARDRGRRGLASADTQYF.

This clonotype turned up a few times. The V gene is TRBV28, the J gene TRBJ1-6; 8 bases fit TRBD1. V dropped 5 bases and J dropped 7; count of bases not matched to a gene: 7. The germline V gene encodes CDR1 MDHEN and CDR2 SYDVKM. The length of the CDR3 is 15 residues. CDR3 DNA sequence: TGTGCCAGCAGTGCTTGGACAGGGCGGAATTCACCCCTCCACTTT. Its translation is CASSAWTGRNSPLHF.

The chain combines TRBV10-3 with TRBJ2-1; maybe TRBD2 (5 bases). Germline CDR1 reads ENHRY; CDR2 reads SYGVKD. CDR3 length equals 14 residues. Trimming pared 6 bases from V and 9 bases from J, leaving 18 bases between. Here the CDR3 reads CAISPPTRIGEQFF. CDR3 DNA sequence: TGTGCCATCAGCCCCCCCACTAGGATTGGTGAGCAGTTCTTC.

This rearrangement joins TRBV12-3 or TRBV12-4 to TRBJ1-2; perhaps TRBD1 as D (5 bases). CDR3 length: 13 residues. Trimming took off 1 base at V and 6 bases at J, with 9 bases between the two ends. CDR3: CASSLGRQNGYTF. The CDR3 DNA reads TGTGCCAGCAGTTTAGGACGACAGAATGGCTACACCTTC.

This chain connects TRBV9 to TRBJ2-1; 7 bases match TRBD1. Unmatched junction bases numbered 4, after V lost 1 base and J lost 3 bases. The germline V gene encodes CDR1 SGDLS and CDR2 YYNGEE. CDR3 length: 15 residues. CDR3 region: CASSVTGAGYNEQFF. The CDR3 region has the DNA TGTGCCAGCAGCGTAACAGGGGCGGGCTACAATGAGCAGTTCTTC. Full variable domain (remainder filled in from reference TRBV9 and TRBJ2-1): DSGVTQTPKHLITATGQRVTLRCSPRSGDLSVYWYQQSLDQGLQFLIQYYNGEERAKGNILERFSAQQFPDLHSELNLSSLELGDSALYFCASSVTGAGYNEQFFGPGTRLTVL.

The V call is TRBV10-3, the J call TRBJ2-7; possibly TRBD1 for D (6 bases). The V gene's germline CDR1 is ENHRY and CDR2 SYGVKD. This CDR3 is 13 amino acids long. V was shortened by 9 bases and J by 0 bases, with 12 bases between the two germline ends. The CDR3 here is CAIRDRYSYEQYF. The DNA for the CDR3 is TGTGCCATACGAGACAGGTACTCCTACGAGCAGTACTTC.

This clonotype was seen a few times. The chain combines TRBV12-3 or TRBV12-4 with TRBJ2-2; 10 bases agree with TRBD2. V lost 2 bases and J lost 5; bases outside the gene matches: 5. The CDR3 is 16 residues long. This chain's CDR3 is CASSLPSGRWTGELFF. The CDR3 bases are TGTGCCAGCAGTTTACCTAGCGGGAGATGGACCGGGGAGCTGTTTTTT.

The chain links TRBV29-1 to TRBJ1-2, with D maybe TRBD1 (5 bases). The CDR3 extends over 11 amino acids. Per germline, CDR1 SQVTM and CDR2 ANQGSEA. V was shortened by 4 bases and J by 6 bases, with 9 bases between the two germline ends. CDR3 sequence: CSVVGANGYTF. CDR3 coding DNA: TGCAGCGTTGTTGGGGCCAATGGCTACACCTTC.

Regarding this clonotype: A much larger clone differs from this one at a single base, so this may be a read error. The chain uses TRBV10-3 and TRBJ2-1, with 10 bases matching TRBD2. V gave up 4 bases and J gave up 10 bases; unmatched junction bases: 7. CDR1 is ENHRY, CDR2 SYGVKD, per germline. CDR3 length: 14 residues. CDR3 region: CAISASGSSYEQFF. In DNA, the CDR3 is TGTGCCATCAGTGCTAGCGGGAGCTCCTACGAGCAGTTCTTC.

The V call is TRBV7-9, the J call TRBJ2-1; D gene uncertain. Trimming took off 6 bases at V and 4 bases at J, with 16 bases between the two ends. The germline V gene encodes CDR1 SEHNR and CDR2 FQNEAQ (reference sequence). The CDR3 spans 15 residues. The CDR3, as DNA: TGTGCCAGCAGTCCCCGACACCTATCATACAATGAGCAGTTCTTC. This encodes CASSPRHLSYNEQFF.

The chain employs TRBV20-1 and TRBJ2-5; TRBD2 aligns across 11 bases. The length of the CDR3 is 15 residues. Germline assignment: CDR1 DFQATT and CDR2 SNEGSKA (reference sequence). V was pared by 1 base and J by 1 base, with 2 bases of the junction left unmatched. In DNA form, the CDR3 reads TGCAGTGCTAGAGCTAGCGGGGGGTCCCAAGAGACCCAGTACTTC. It specifies CSARASGGSQETQYF.

This clonotype has just a few counts. CDR3 residues: CAGQGRNEKLFF. Here the CDR3 DNA reads TGTGCCGGACAGGGCCGGAATGAAAAACTGTTTTTT. The rearrangement links TRBV28 to TRBJ1-4, with 8 bases aligning to TRBD1. This CDR3 has 12 residues. The V gene end was trimmed by 11 bases and the J gene end by 5 bases; junction bases not matched to a gene: 4. The germline CDR1 and CDR2 sequences are MDHEN and SYDVKM.

The J gene is TRBJ2-1, the V gene TRBV28; D is unresolved. V was trimmed by 4 bases and J by 9 bases, leaving 22 bases between them. The length of the CDR3 is 16 residues. Germline loops: CDR1 MDHEN, CDR2 SYDVKM. The CDR3 sequence: CASSSPGEPLSGEQFF. CDR3 in DNA: TGTGCCAGCAGTTCTCCTGGAGAACCCCTTTCCGGTGAGCAGTTCTTC.

Regarding this clonotype: A read error is possible here, since a much larger clone lies one base away. The rearrangement uses TRBV18 and TRBJ2-3, with a possible D match to TRBD2 (5 bases). The CDR3 spans 15 residues. CDR1 KGHSH and CDR2 LQKENI come from the germline V gene. DNA of the CDR3: TGTGCCAGCTCACCAAGCGGCGGCTTCACAGATACGCGGTATTTT. Amino acid sequence: CASSPSGGFTDTRYF.

The chain recombines TRBV7-2 with TRBJ1-5; 11 nucleotides match TRBD1. Trimming at V came to 4 bases and at J to 1 base, leaving 12 bases not matched to a gene. The germline gives CDR1 SGHTA, CDR2 FQGNSA. CDR3 size: 19 residues. The CDR3 nucleotides read TGTGCCAGCAGCTCAACGGACAGGGGGCTAGGGTCGAGCAATCAGCCCCAGCATTTT. The encoded protein is CASSSTDRGLGSSNQPQHF.

This clonotype was seen a few times. V gene TRBV5-1 combines with J gene TRBJ1-2, with TRBD1 as a possible D gene (6 bases). Trimming removed 4 bases from V and 4 bases from J, with 11 bases in between. CDR1 is SGHRS and CDR2 is YFSETQ in the germline V gene. The CDR3 has 13 residues. The CDR3 nucleotides read TGCGCCAGCAGCCCGGGGGCGATCTATGGCTACACCTTC. Its translation: CASSPGAIYGYTF.

As regards this clonotype: The junction does not match germline at one end; this may be a read error. The chain employs TRBV25-1 and TRBJ2-5; no clear D gene. There are 14 residues in the CDR3. Germline loops: CDR1 MGHDK, CDR2 SYGVNS. In nucleotides, the CDR3 is TGTGCCAGCAGTGTTGGTGGCAGTCAAGAGACCCCGTACTTC. This gives the protein CASSVGGSQETPYF. Full variable domain (remainder filled in from reference TRBV25-1 and TRBJ2-5): EADIYQTPRYLVIGTGKKITLECSQTMGHDKMYWYQQDPGMELHLIHYSYGVNSTEKGDLSSESTVSRIRTEHFPLTLESARPSHTSQYLCASSVGGSQETPYFGPGTRLLVL.

A word on this clonotype: A much larger clone lies a single base off, so this may be a read error. The chain's CDR3 is CASSAGGYSDTQYF. The CDR3, as DNA: TGTGCCAGCAGCGCAGGGGGGTATTCAGATACGCAGTATTTT. The J gene is TRBJ2-3, the V gene TRBV13, with D tentatively TRBD1 (7 bases). Germline CDR1 and CDR2: PRHDT and FYEKMQ (reference sequence). V lost 5 bases to trimming and J lost 4 bases, with 13 bases between them. The CDR3 loop spans 14 amino acids.

The J gene is TRBJ2-5, the V gene TRBV20-1; D might be TRBD1 (5 bases). V lost 1 base, J lost 2 bases, and 14 bases lay in between. The CDR3 consists of 15 residues. Germline lookup yields CDR1 DFQATT and CDR2 SNEGSKA (reference sequence). Here the CDR3 DNA reads TGCAGTGCTAGAGCCAGGGTCACGATTCAAGAGACCCAGTACTTC. Its protein product is CSARARVTIQETQYF.

This clonotype turned up a few times. The chain employs TRBV20-1 and TRBJ2-3; no clear D. The V and J ends lost 5 bases and 2 bases respectively, with 11 bases between them. The CDR3 has 13 amino acids. The germline V gene has CDR1 DFQATT and CDR2 SNEGSKA (reference sequence). The CDR3, as DNA: TGCAGTGCTTCCGACATACCCACAGATACGCAGTATTTT. This translates into CSASDIPTDTQYF.

This clonotype showed up just a few times. The CDR3 loop reads CASSPASGGSYNEQYF. CDR3 DNA sequence: TGTGCCAGCAGTCCGGCTAGCGGGGGGTCTTACAATGAGCAGTACTTC. This chain uses TRBV12-3 or TRBV12-4 with TRBJ2-5; the match to TRBD2 covers 11 bases. This CDR3 contains 16 residues. V lost 5 bases to trimming and J lost 11 bases; unmatched junction nucleotides: 16.

This clonotype was observed a handful of times. This chain connects TRBV6-5 to TRBJ2-1, with 7 bases aligning to TRBD2. The J segment lost 5 bases and the V segment lost 5 bases, leaving 6 bases of the junction unmatched. This CDR3 is 14 amino acids long. Germline V gene lookup returns CDR1 MNHEY and CDR2 SVGAGI. The CDR3 loop is CASSGLAANNEQFF. In DNA, the CDR3 is TGTGCCAGCAGTGGGCTAGCGGCGAACAATGAGCAGTTCTTC.

This rearrangement joins TRBV4-1 to TRBJ2-7, with D possibly being TRBD1 or TRBD2 (5 bases each). V was clipped by 4 bases and J by 1 base, with 17 bases between them. Germline lookup yields CDR1 MGHRA and CDR2 YSYEKL. CDR3 length: 16 amino acids. Here the CDR3 reads CASSPQPGPVSYEQYF. The CDR3 DNA is TGCGCCAGCAGCCCACAACCGGGACCAGTTTCCTACGAGCAGTACTTC.

The CDR3, as DNA: TGCAGTGCTAGAGTTAGAGATCGAGGGGGAGGATTAACCTACGAGCAGTACTTC. Amino acids: CSARVRDRGGGLTYEQYF. The chain uses TRBV20-1 and TRBJ2-7; D may be TRBD1 or TRBD2 (6 bases each). The CDR3 consists of 18 residues. Germline assignment: CDR1 DFQATT and CDR2 SNEGSKA (reference sequence). The V end lost 1 base, the J end lost 2 bases, and 24 bases lay between the germline ends.

There are many counts of this clonotype. V is TRBV29-1 and J is TRBJ2-7; 10 bases line up with TRBD2. With 6 bases clipped from V and 4 bases from J, the junction kept 6 bases outside the gene matches. The CDR3 sequence is 13 residues long. In germline, CDR1 is SQVTM, CDR2 ANQGSEA. The CDR3 DNA follows: TGCAGCGTCCTAGCGGGAGATGTGTACGAGCAGTACTTC. Translating gives CSVLAGDVYEQYF.

Comments on this clonotype: Relative to the germline gene, one junction end is altered; a read error may explain this. V and J are TRBV6-2 or TRBV6-3 and TRBJ1-6; no clear D. The CDR3 is made up of 12 amino acids. The germline gives CDR1 MNHEY, CDR2 SVGEGT. DNA for the CDR3: TGTGCCAGCGGTTACTCGTGGCTACCCCTCCACTTT. It translates to CASGYSWLPLHF.

The J gene is TRBJ2-2, the V gene TRBV14; possible D gene TRBD2, 5 bases. CDR1 SGHDN and CDR2 FVKESK come from the germline V gene. This CDR3 region has 16 residues. V was cut by 4 bases and J by 2 bases, with 14 bases left in between. The CDR3 DNA sequence: TGTGCCAGCAGCCCGGACGGGGTAGTCAACACCGGGGAGCTGTTTTTT. Translating it yields CASSPDGVVNTGELFF.

This clonotype was counted a single time. The chain's CDR3 is CASSSTPGQNNEQYF. In DNA form, the CDR3 reads TGTGCCAGCAGCTCAACCCCGGGACAGAACAATGAGCAGTACTTC. This rearrangement joins TRBV7-2 to TRBJ2-1; 7 bases line up with TRBD1. The J call is in doubt because the DNA end fits TRBJ2-7 better. The CDR3 has 15 amino acids. The germline V gene has CDR1 SGHTA and CDR2 FQGNSA.

The chain employs TRBV2 and TRBJ2-3; possibly TRBD2 for D (5 bases). Germline lookup yields CDR1 SNHLY and CDR2 FYNNEI. V dropped 3 bases and J dropped 4 bases, with 14 bases sitting between them. CDR3 size: 15 residues. The CDR3 nucleotides are TGTGCCAGCAGTGAGAGCGGCCGTTGGCCAGATACGCAGTATTTT. Amino acids: CASSESGRWPDTQYF. Full variable domain (missing parts from reference TRBV2 and TRBJ2-3): EPEVTQTPSHQVTQMGQEVILRCVPISNHLYFYWYRQILGQKVEFLVSFYNNEISEKSEIFDDQFSVERPDGSNFTLKIRSTKLEDSAMYFCASSESGRWPDTQYFGPGTRLTVL.